The 18 T cell receptor beta chains reported below all come from one sample, sequenced in a study of blood T cell repertoires in COVID-19. Measured with immunoSEQ multiplex PCR; TCRdb has only the in-frame clones, and not every one. This table has about 250,000 clones, approximately 88% appearing once. Specimen: peripheral blood. These receptor sequences come from a woman in her twenties or thirties with acute or convalescent COVID-19.

The V and J genes are TRBV30 and TRBJ1-5, with a weak D call TRBD1 (5 bases). The CDR3 runs 14 residues. Germline loops: CDR1 GTSNPN, CDR2 SVGIG (reference sequence). V lost 2 bases and J 4 bases, leaving 12 bases between the germline ends. DNA for the CDR3: TGTGCCTGGAGTCATGCAGGGCTAAATCAGCCCCAGCATTTT. It specifies CAWSHAGLNQPQHF.

The genes are TRBV12-3 or TRBV12-4 and TRBJ2-5; 7 bases fit TRBD1. The CDR3 runs 12 residues. Trimming removed 8 bases from V and 3 bases from J; junction bases left unmatched: 3. CDR3 nucleotides: TGTGCCAGCGGGCAGGGGGAAGAGACCCAGTACTTC. Protein sequence: CASGQGEETQYF.

V gene TRBV14 combines with J gene TRBJ1-6; 9 nucleotides align to TRBD1. There are 15 residues in the CDR3. J gave up 12 bases and V 8 bases, and 14 bases lay outside the gene matches. Germline V gene data show CDR1 as SGHDN and CDR2 as FVKESK. As DNA, the CDR3 is TGTGCCAGCCGACCGGGACAGGGCGTAAGTCGACCCCTCCACTTT. Its protein is CASRPGQGVSRPLHF.

V is TRBV30 and J is TRBJ1-5, with 9 nucleotides matching TRBD1. CDR1 is GTSNPN, CDR2 SVGIG, per germline (reference sequence). The CDR3 spans 14 residues. After removal of 0 bases from V and 5 bases from J, the junction contained 2 bases not matched to a gene. The CDR3 sequence: CAWSVRTGDQPQHF. CDR3 sequence (DNA): TGTGCCTGGAGTGTACGGACAGGGGATCAGCCCCAGCATTTT.

This clone was seen only a few times. The chain carries TRBV5-1 and TRBJ1-5; 9 bases fit TRBD1. The CDR3 contains 17 residues. The germline V gene encodes CDR1 SGHRS and CDR2 YFSETQ. J gave up 2 bases and V 1 base, and 7 bases lay outside the gene matches. The CDR3 DNA reads TGCGCCAGCAGCTTGAGGGACAGGGAATGGGGCAATCAGCCCCAGCATTTT. Its protein product is CASSLRDREWGNQPQHF.

This clone was counted a few times. The rearrangement links TRBV28 to TRBJ2-7; the D gene is possibly TRBD1 (6 bases). V was clipped by 5 bases and J by 6 bases, with 20 bases between them. Germline values: CDR1 MDHEN, CDR2 SYDVKM. The CDR3 has 15 amino acids. In DNA, the CDR3 is TGTGCCAGCAGTCTAACCTCACAGGGATTCGGCGAGCAGTACTTC. It specifies CASSLTSQGFGEQYF.

V gene TRBV11-3 combines with J gene TRBJ1-2, with D tentatively TRBD1 (6 bases). CDR3 length: 17 residues. CDR1 is SGHNT and CDR2 is YENEEA in the germline V gene. With 1 base removed from V and 2 bases from J, the gap between germline ends came to 17 bases. Here the CDR3 reads CASSLGGSGQLNYGYTF. The DNA of the CDR3 is TGTGCCAGCAGCTTAGGAGGTAGTGGACAGTTAAACTATGGCTACACCTTC.

The chain uses TRBV7-9 and TRBJ1-1, with 11 bases fitting TRBD1. The V segment lost 6 bases and the J segment 1 base; nucleotides outside the gene matches: 7. This CDR3 comprises 16 residues. CDR1 SEHNR and CDR2 FQNEAQ come from the germline V gene (reference sequence). In DNA form, the CDR3 reads TGTGCCAGCAGGGGGGACAGGGGGAGTAGGAACACTGAAGCTTTCTTT. This encodes CASRGDRGSRNTEAFF.

The V and J genes are TRBV7-9 and TRBJ2-1; D gene uncertain. The CDR3 runs 11 residues. The V gene's germline CDR1 is SEHNR and CDR2 FQNEAQ (reference sequence). The V end lost 3 bases, the J end lost 7 bases, and 4 bases lay between the germline ends. CDR3 in DNA: TGTGCCAGCAGCTTTCAGAATGAGCAGTTCTTC. This sequence encodes CASSFQNEQFF.

The table lists this clone with a few counts. V gene TRBV11-1 combines with J gene TRBJ2-1; D perhaps matches TRBD2 (6 bases). The CDR3 has 15 amino acids. V lost 7 bases to trimming and J lost 4 bases, with 17 bases between them. Germline values: CDR1 SGHAT, CDR2 FQDESV (reference sequence). CDR3 sequence: CASNRGLSGYNEQFF. The CDR3 DNA is TGTGCCAGCAATAGGGGTCTTAGCGGATACAATGAGCAGTTCTTC.

V and J are TRBV6-6 and TRBJ2-3; the match to TRBD2 covers 9 bases. The germline V gene encodes CDR1 MNHNY and CDR2 SVGAGI (reference sequence). The CDR3 contains 16 residues. V lost 6 bases and J lost 0; bases outside the gene matches: 7. CDR3 sequence: CASRSIGLASTDTQYF. DNA for the CDR3: TGTGCCAGCAGATCTATCGGACTAGCGAGCACAGATACGCAGTATTTT.

This chain links TRBV7-8 with TRBJ2-7; D remains unclear. The CDR3 runs 15 residues. Trimming left V 5 bases short and J 4 bases short, with 18 bases between. CDR1 and CDR2 (germline): SGHVS, FQNEAQ. CDR3 sequence reads: CASSKEARRVYEQYF. The DNA for the CDR3 is TGTGCCAGCAGCAAAGAGGCGAGGCGCGTGTACGAGCAGTACTTC.

This clone appeared a single time. The CDR3 DNA follows: TGCAGTGCTAGTGTTTCCCGCGGACAGGGCACAGATACGCAGTATTTT. It yields the protein CSASVSRGQGTDTQYF. This chain links TRBV20-1 with TRBJ2-3, with TRBD1 identical over 7 bases. The CDR3 loop spans 16 amino acids. Germline CDR1 reads DFQATT; CDR2 reads SNEGSKA (reference sequence). The J segment lost 1 base and the V segment lost 3 bases, leaving 10 bases of the junction unmatched.

This clone was counted between two and nine times. This rearrangement joins TRBV7-2 to TRBJ1-6, with D possibly TRBD1 on 6 matching bases. Trimming took 5 bases from V and 7 from J, leaving 18 bases between them. Looked up from germline, CDR1 is SGHTA and CDR2 is FQGNSA. This CDR3 spans 16 amino acids. CDR3 protein: CASSLRWGRVNSPLHF. The CDR3 DNA reads TGTGCCAGCAGCCTACGATGGGGGCGAGTGAATTCACCCCTCCACTTT.

The chain uses TRBV4-3 and TRBJ2-7; 12 nucleotides agree with TRBD2. The CDR3 covers 15 residues. V trimming: 3 bases; J trimming: 4 bases; junction bases outside the gene matches: 4. Germline-derived CDR1 and CDR2 are LGHNA and YSLEER. CDR3 in DNA: TGCGCCAGCAGCCATCGGACTAGCGGGAAGTACGAGCAGTACTTC. Protein: CASSHRTSGKYEQYF.

The CDR3 DNA follows: TGTGCCAGCAGCCAGCTTGGGGCGGGAGGGGCCAACGTCCTGACTTTC. This encodes CASSQLGAGGANVLTF. The genes are TRBV4-2 and TRBJ2-6; tentative D call: TRBD2 (6 bases). Trimming cost V 3 bases and J 4 bases, with 13 bases left between them. The CDR3 has 16 residues. Germline V gene data show CDR1 as LGHNA and CDR2 as YNFKEQ.

V and J are TRBV27 and TRBJ2-2; D might be TRBD1 (5 bases). This CDR3 spans 13 amino acids. In germline, CDR1 is MNHEY, CDR2 SMNVEV (reference sequence). V was pared by 6 bases and J by 7 bases, with 12 bases between. CDR3 sequence: CASSRWGDGELFF. DNA for the CDR3: TGTGCCAGCAGCAGGTGGGGCGACGGGGAGCTGTTTTTT.

J is TRBJ2-1 and V is TRBV6-2 or TRBV6-3, with D perhaps matching TRBD2 (6 bases). The length of the CDR3 is 18 residues. V shed 2 bases and J shed 0 bases, with 17 bases lying between them. Germline assignment: CDR1 MNHEY and CDR2 SVGEGT. The CDR3 loop reads CASSYPLVEGSSYNEQFF. CDR3 in DNA: TGTGCCAGCAGTTACCCACTGGTGGAGGGGAGCTCCTACAATGAGCAGTTCTTC.